This is a list of T cell receptor beta chains from one sample in a study of T cell responses to AZD1222 COVID-19 vaccine. Clones were sequenced by immunoSEQ multiplex PCR, and TCRdb holds only the in-frame ones, with some missing. The table shows 150,000 to 200,000 clones, with about 92% occurring only once. The sequenced sample was peripheral blood, obtained on day 0 of AZD1222 vaccination. Receptor source: an adult in good health. Both conserved end residues are part of each CDR3. Fields, in order: J gene, D gene, V gene, CDR3 protein. D genes are given only for firm matches.

j_gene: TRBJ1-5
d_gene: .
v_gene: TRBV5-1
CDR3aa: CASSLEGGSNQPQHF

j_gene: TRBJ2-7
d_gene: .
v_gene: TRBV6-5
CDR3aa: CASSDSWTDSYEQYF

j_gene: TRBJ1-1
d_gene: .
v_gene: TRBV3-1/TRBV3-2
CDR3aa: CASSQRDYKNTEAFF

j_gene: TRBJ1-2
d_gene: .
v_gene: TRBV19
CDR3aa: CASSIETAYGYTF

j_gene: TRBJ2-3
d_gene: .
v_gene: TRBV29-1
CDR3aa: CSVDETPYTQYF

j_gene: TRBJ1-2
d_gene: TRBD1
v_gene: TRBV19
CDR3aa: CASTSQGAGYTF

j_gene: TRBJ2-2
d_gene: TRBD1
v_gene: TRBV18
CDR3aa: CASSPRTGAGELFF

j_gene: TRBJ1-5
d_gene: .
v_gene: TRBV30
CDR3aa: CAWSSGTSNQPQHF

j_gene: TRBJ1-2
d_gene: .
v_gene: TRBV28
CDR3aa: CASSLGNNYGYTF

j_gene: TRBJ2-4
d_gene: .
v_gene: TRBV4-1
CDR3aa: CASSQGGARGKNIQYF

j_gene: TRBJ2-5
d_gene: .
v_gene: TRBV5-8
CDR3aa: CASSLGTGLGEETQYF

j_gene: TRBJ1-5
d_gene: .
v_gene: TRBV6-1
CDR3aa: CASSEGRAGGPQHF

j_gene: TRBJ1-1
d_gene: .
v_gene: TRBV19
CDR3aa: CASTRKGGLTEAFF

j_gene: TRBJ2-7
d_gene: TRBD2
v_gene: TRBV4-2
CDR3aa: CASSHTSGTSVSYEQYF

j_gene: TRBJ1-2
d_gene: .
v_gene: TRBV6-5
CDR3aa: CASSYSPGYYGYTF

j_gene: TRBJ2-7
d_gene: TRBD2
v_gene: TRBV9
CDR3aa: CASSRLAGEQYF

j_gene: TRBJ1-2
d_gene: TRBD1
v_gene: TRBV10-3
CDR3aa: CAISQGQGDGYTF

j_gene: TRBJ1-2
d_gene: TRBD1
v_gene: TRBV19
CDR3aa: CASSTLDRGTHGYTF

j_gene: TRBJ1-3
d_gene: .
v_gene: TRBV4-1
CDR3aa: CASSHSRGGGNTIYF

j_gene: TRBJ2-7
d_gene: TRBD2
v_gene: TRBV7-3
CDR3aa: CASSSLAGGGYEQYF

j_gene: TRBJ1-5
d_gene: .
v_gene: TRBV6-2/TRBV6-3
CDR3aa: CASSYSISEWEPQHF

j_gene: TRBJ2-3
d_gene: TRBD1
v_gene: TRBV12-5
CDR3aa: CASVAQGATDTQYF

j_gene: TRBJ1-1
d_gene: .
v_gene: TRBV5-5
CDR3aa: CASRLTQGLTEAFF

j_gene: TRBJ2-7
d_gene: .
v_gene: TRBV9
CDR3aa: CASSVGWAPRYEQYF

j_gene: TRBJ2-1
d_gene: .
v_gene: TRBV6-1
CDR3aa: CASSEVGGEQFF

j_gene: TRBJ2-3
d_gene: .
v_gene: TRBV4-2
CDR3aa: CASSQEVGRPSDTQYF

j_gene: TRBJ2-2
d_gene: .
v_gene: TRBV6-5
CDR3aa: CASGGGPTGELFF

j_gene: TRBJ1-1
d_gene: TRBD1
v_gene: TRBV5-6
CDR3aa: CASSTRTGSGTEAFF

j_gene: TRBJ2-5
d_gene: .
v_gene: TRBV3-1/TRBV3-2
CDR3aa: CASSRKFQETQYF

j_gene: TRBJ2-1
d_gene: TRBD2
v_gene: TRBV4-3
CDR3aa: CASSRVPGGGSEQFF

j_gene: TRBJ2-5
d_gene: .
v_gene: TRBV9
CDR3aa: CASSVGTVGGQETQYF